In its sample, the clone carrying this T cell receptor (beta chain) was seen a few times. Its antigen is unknown. Around 90 million PBMCs served as the genomic DNA source for unsorted samples. Per the germline V gene, CDR1 is SGHDT and CDR2 is YYEEEE. The V and J ends lost 0 bases and 6 bases respectively, with 6 bases between them. CDR3 length equals 13 residues. For every subset, genomic DNA was evenly distributed across several immunoSEQ plates. Sequencing on ten immunoSEQ deep assay plates was performed for unsorted PBMC DNA. Clones were read by immunoSEQ multiplex PCR, and TCRdb kept only the in-frame ones, dropping some. In the table there are fewer than 600,000 clones, roughly 77% of which are singletons. The data are from a study of shared clonotypes between healthy human individuals. General observations from the study: Measured sharing among donors was expected to vary with sequencing depth.

The J gene is TRBJ1-4, the V gene TRBV5-6; no definite D call. The sequence came from a woman in her thirties or forties in good health. Some clones in this sample may be carry-over from other donors' samples. Specimen: PBMCs. CDR3 DNA sequence: TGTGCCAGCAGCTTGGGCGGGGATGAAAAACTGTTTTTT. Protein: CASSLGGDEKLFF. The full variable domain, with the rest looked up from reference TRBV5-6 and TRBJ1-4, is DAGVTQSPTHLIKTRGQQVTLRCSPKSGHDTVSWYQQALGQGPQFIFQYYEEEERQRGNFPDRFSGHQFPNYSSELNVNALLLGDSALYLCASSLGGDEKLFFGSGTQLSVL.